Listed below are T cell receptor beta chains from one sample, sequenced in a study of Ad26.COV2.S vaccination and SARS-CoV-2 variants. This table comes from immunoSEQ multiplex PCR, and its TCRdb copy is limited to in-frame clones, with some not included. The table includes about 480,000 clones, roughly nine tenths detected once. The input for sequencing was peripheral blood, taken in a trial of Ad26.COV2.S vaccine versus placebo. The receptors originated from a person between 18 and 60 years old who received the Ad26.COV2.S COVID-19 vaccine or a placebo. The CDR3 runs from the conserved cysteine through the conserved F or W. The D gene is left open where the match is weak. Rows give clone size only sometimes, using once, few, many, or a class for an expanded clone.

V,size,J,D,CDR3,DNA
TRBV7-3,NA,TRBJ2-7,TRBD1,CASRPLLTGVNYEQYF,TGTGCCAGCAGACCCCTACTGACAGGGGTCAACTACGAGCAGTACTTC
TRBV29-1,few,TRBJ1-2,NA,CSVGDGELGNYGYTF,TGCAGCGTTGGTGACGGCGAACTGGGGAACTATGGCTACACCTTC
TRBV6-5,NA,TRBJ1-5,NA,CASSYSGGNQPQHF,TGTGCCAGCAGTTACTCTGGGGGCAATCAGCCCCAGCATTTT
TRBV9,NA,TRBJ2-6,TRBD1,CASSLRQGVSGANVLTF,TGTGCCAGCAGCTTAAGACAGGGGGTCTCTGGGGCCAACGTCCTGACTTTC
TRBV27,NA,TRBJ2-6,TRBD1,CASSLSTGPSGANVLTF,TGTGCCAGCAGTTTATCGACAGGGCCTAGTGGGGCCAACGTCCTGACTTTC
TRBV5-1,NA,TRBJ2-2,NA,CASQSGGPMNTGELFF,TGCGCCAGCCAATCCGGAGGGCCCATGAACACCGGGGAGCTGTTTTTT
TRBV28,NA,TRBJ1-2,NA,CASVRGSGYTF,TGTGCCAGCGTGCGGGGGAGCGGCTACACCTTC
TRBV30,NA,TRBJ1-2,TRBD1,CAWNDRGYYGYTF,TGTGCCTGGAATGACAGGGGGTACTATGGCTACACCTTC
TRBV2,NA,TRBJ1-6,NA,CASVRDSDSPLHF,TGTGCCAGCGTCCGGGACTCTGATTCACCCCTCCACTTT
TRBV20-1,NA,TRBJ2-7,TRBD2,CSASATSGSPYEQYF,TGCAGTGCTAGTGCCACTAGCGGGAGTCCCTACGAGCAGTACTTC
TRBV21-1,NA,TRBJ2-7,NA,CASSKGDGGSYEQYF,TGTGCCAGCAGCAAAGGCGACGGGGGGTCCTACGAGCAGTACTTC
TRBV6-1,NA,TRBJ1-2,NA,CASSEGGSNYGYTF,TGTGCCAGCAGTGAAGGGGGGTCTAACTATGGCTACACCTTC
TRBV7-7,NA,TRBJ2-1,NA,CASSLGIGVGRDTYNEQFF,TGTGCTAGCAGCTTAGGTATAGGGGTCGGGAGAGACACCTACAATGAGCAGTTCTTC
TRBV30,once,TRBJ2-7,NA,CALLRDRKPYEQYF,TGTGCCTTACTGAGGGACCGCAAACCCTACGAGCAGTACTTC
TRBV4-3,once,TRBJ2-3,NA,CASSKRGAGRRDTQYF,TGCGCCAGCAGCAAACGAGGGGCAGGGCGACGAGATACGCAGTATTTT
TRBV19,NA,TRBJ2-1,TRBD2,CASSPPRLAGVNEQFF,TGTGCCAGTAGTCCCCCCCGACTAGCGGGAGTCAATGAGCAGTTCTTC
TRBV7-2,NA,TRBJ2-3,TRBD2,CASSLGGSVDTQYF,TGTGCCAGCAGCTTAGGCGGGAGTGTGGATACGCAGTATTTT
TRBV12-3/TRBV12-4,once,TRBJ1-5,NA,CASSYREQPQHF,TGTGCCAGCAGTTACAGGGAACAGCCCCAGCATTTT
TRBV10-3,NA,TRBJ1-1,NA,CAIRTTGTLNTEAFF,TGTGCCATCAGAACGACCGGGACGTTGAACACTGAAGCTTTCTTT
TRBV27,NA,TRBJ1-1,TRBD1,CASSLEGQGSNTEAFF,TGTGCCAGCAGTTTAGAGGGACAGGGCTCGAACACTGAAGCTTTCTTT